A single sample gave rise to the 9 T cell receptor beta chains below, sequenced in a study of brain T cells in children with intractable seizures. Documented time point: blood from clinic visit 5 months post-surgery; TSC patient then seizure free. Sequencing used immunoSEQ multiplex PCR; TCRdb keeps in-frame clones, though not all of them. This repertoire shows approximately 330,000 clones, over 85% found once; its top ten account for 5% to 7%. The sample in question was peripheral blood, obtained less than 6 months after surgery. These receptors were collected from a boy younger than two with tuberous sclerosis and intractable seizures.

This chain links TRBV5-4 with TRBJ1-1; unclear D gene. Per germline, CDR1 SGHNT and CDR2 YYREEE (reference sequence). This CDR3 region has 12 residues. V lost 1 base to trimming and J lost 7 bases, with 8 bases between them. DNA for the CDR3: TGTGCCAGCAGCTTGCTCGAGGGTGAAGCTTTCTTT. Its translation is CASSLLEGEAFF.

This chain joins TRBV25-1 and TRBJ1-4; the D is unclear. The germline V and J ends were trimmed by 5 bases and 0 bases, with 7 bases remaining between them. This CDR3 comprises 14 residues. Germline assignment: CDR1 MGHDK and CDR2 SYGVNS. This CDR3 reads CASSYRATNEKLFF. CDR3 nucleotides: TGTGCCAGCAGTTACAGAGCAACTAATGAAAAACTGTTTTTT.

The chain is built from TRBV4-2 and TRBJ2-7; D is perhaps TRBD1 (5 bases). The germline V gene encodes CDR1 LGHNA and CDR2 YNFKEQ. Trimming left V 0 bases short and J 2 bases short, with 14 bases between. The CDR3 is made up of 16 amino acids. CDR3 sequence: CASSQELGMTAYEQYF. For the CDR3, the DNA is TGTGCCAGCAGCCAAGAGTTGGGGATGACAGCCTACGAGCAGTACTTC.

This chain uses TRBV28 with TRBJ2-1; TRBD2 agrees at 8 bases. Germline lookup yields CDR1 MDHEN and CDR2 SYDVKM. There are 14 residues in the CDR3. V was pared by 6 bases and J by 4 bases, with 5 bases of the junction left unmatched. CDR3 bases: TGTGCCAGCAGGGGAACGGGGGGGTACAATGAGCAGTTCTTC. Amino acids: CASRGTGGYNEQFF.

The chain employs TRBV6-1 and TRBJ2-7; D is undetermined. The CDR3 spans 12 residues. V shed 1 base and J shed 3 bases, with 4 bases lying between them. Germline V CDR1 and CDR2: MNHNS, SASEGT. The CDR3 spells CASSEVGYEQYF. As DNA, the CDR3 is TGTGCCAGCAGTGAAGTCGGCTACGAGCAGTACTTC.

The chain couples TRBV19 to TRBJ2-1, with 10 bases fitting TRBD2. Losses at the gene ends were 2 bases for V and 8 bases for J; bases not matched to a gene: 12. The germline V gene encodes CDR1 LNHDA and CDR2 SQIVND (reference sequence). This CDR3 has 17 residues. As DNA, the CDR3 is TGTGCCAGTAGTATAACAAGCGGGAGGGATGCCAGGCATGAGCAGTTCTTC. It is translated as CASSITSGRDARHEQFF.

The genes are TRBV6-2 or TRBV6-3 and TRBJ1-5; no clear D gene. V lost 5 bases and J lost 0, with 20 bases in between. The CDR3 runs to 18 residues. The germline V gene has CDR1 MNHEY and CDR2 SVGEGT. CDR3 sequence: CASSPGNKVKYSNQPQHF. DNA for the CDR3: TGTGCCAGCAGTCCCGGGAACAAGGTAAAATATAGCAATCAGCCCCAGCATTTT.

The CDR3 DNA is TGTGCCACCAGTGATTATGGGGACAACCACGAGCAGTACTTC. This sequence encodes CATSDYGDNHEQYF. The chain recombines TRBV24-1 with TRBJ2-7, with a tentative D call TRBD1 (6 bases). V lost 2 bases, J lost 5 bases, and 12 bases lay in between. Germline V gene data show CDR1 as KGHDR and CDR2 as SFDVKD. The CDR3 totals 14 residues.

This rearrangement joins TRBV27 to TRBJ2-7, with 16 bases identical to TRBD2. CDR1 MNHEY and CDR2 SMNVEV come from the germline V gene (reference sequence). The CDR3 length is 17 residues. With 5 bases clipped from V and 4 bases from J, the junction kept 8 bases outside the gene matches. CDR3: CASSPGTSGRAGYEQYF. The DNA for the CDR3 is TGTGCCAGCAGTCCCGGGACTAGCGGGAGGGCCGGGTACGAGCAGTACTTC.